The next 22 T cell receptor beta chains were all read from a single sample in a study of T cell responses to AZD1222 COVID-19 vaccine. TCRdb keeps only in-frame clones here, not all; method: immunoSEQ multiplex PCR. The profile shows some 86,000 clones, about 91% of them singletons. The sequences come from peripheral blood, collected on day 0 of AZD1222 vaccination. The source is an adult in good health.

The gene calls are TRBV29-1 and TRBJ2-3; 7 bases are shared with TRBD2. This CDR3 region has 12 residues. Per the germline V gene, CDR1 is SQVTM and CDR2 is ANQGSEA. The ends lost 8 bases at V and 0 bases at J; junction bases unmatched: 2. CDR3 sequence (DNA): TGCAGCCTAGCGGAGAGCACAGATACGCAGTATTTT. This encodes CSLAESTDTQYF.

The gene calls are TRBV5-6 and TRBJ1-4, with 7 bases aligning to TRBD1. The CDR3 extends over 14 amino acids. Germline V lookup: CDR1 SGHDT, CDR2 YYEEEE. The J segment lost 8 bases and the V segment lost 2 bases, leaving 6 bases of the junction unmatched. CDR3 bases: TGTGCCAGCAGCTTATCGGGACAGCACGAAAAACTGTTTTTT. As protein: CASSLSGQHEKLFF.

This rearrangement joins TRBV6-5 to TRBJ2-5; the D gene is possibly TRBD1 (6 bases). The CDR3 is 12 residues long. Trimming cost V 6 bases and J 5 bases, with 10 bases left between them. Germline V CDR1 and CDR2: MNHEY, SVGAGI. Written as DNA, the CDR3 is TGTGCCAGCAGCGAGCAGGGGGAGACCCAGTACTTC. Protein sequence: CASSEQGETQYF.

The chain employs TRBV5-1 and TRBJ2-7; 8 nucleotides align to TRBD1. The CDR3 runs 16 residues. Germline V gene sequence: CDR1 SGHRS, CDR2 YFSETQ. The trim removed 0 bases at V and 1 base at J, leaving 6 bases unmatched. The CDR3 nucleotides are TGCGCCAGCAGCTTGGCCGCGGGACAGGTATCCTACGAGCAGTACTTC. Translating it yields CASSLAAGQVSYEQYF.

V gene TRBV5-1 combines with J gene TRBJ2-1; D is unclear. CDR3 size: 12 residues. Germline values: CDR1 SGHRS, CDR2 YFSETQ. The germline V and J ends were trimmed by 2 bases and 7 bases, with 7 bases remaining between them. The CDR3 region has the DNA TGCGCCAGCAGCTTTGTGCAGAATGAGCAGTTCTTC. Residues: CASSFVQNEQFF.

The V gene is TRBV27, the J gene TRBJ2-4, with 13 bases fitting TRBD2. The CDR3 has 14 residues. After removal of 2 bases from V and 12 bases from J, the junction contained 4 bases not matched to a gene. Germline V gives CDR1 MNHEY, CDR2 SMNVEV (reference sequence). CDR3 coding DNA: TGTGCCAGCAGTTTAAGCGGGACTAGCGGGAATCAGTACTTC. Residues: CASSLSGTSGNQYF.

The V and J genes are TRBV6-5 and TRBJ2-5; D is uncertain. There are 14 residues in the CDR3. V dropped 5 bases and J dropped 2 bases, with 12 bases sitting between them. Germline loops: CDR1 MNHEY, CDR2 SVGAGI. The CDR3 DNA follows: TGTGCCAGCAGTCCGAAGACGGAACAAGAGACCCAGTACTTC. Amino acids: CASSPKTEQETQYF.

The chain is built from TRBV30 and TRBJ2-7; possible D gene TRBD2, 6 bases. The germline CDR1 and CDR2 sequences are GTSNPN and SVGIG (reference sequence). V was shortened by 3 bases and J by 0 bases, with 21 bases between the two germline ends. This CDR3 is 17 amino acids long. CDR3 loop: CAWSTGVGLMSSYEQYF. As DNA, the CDR3 is TGTGCCTGGAGCACGGGAGTTGGTCTCATGAGCTCCTACGAGCAGTACTTC.

This chain uses TRBV18 with TRBJ2-7; 10 bases match TRBD2. Germline CDR1 and CDR2: KGHSH and LQKENI. The CDR3 is 14 amino acids. The ends lost 4 bases at V and 2 bases at J; junction bases unmatched: 2. In nucleotides, the CDR3 is TGTGCCAGCTCACTAGCGGGAGGCACCTACGAGCAGTACTTC. Residues: CASSLAGGTYEQYF. Full variable domain (missing parts from reference TRBV18 and TRBJ2-7): NAGVMQNPRHLVRRRGQEARLRCSPMKGHSHVYWYRQLPEEGLKFMVYLQKENIIDESGMPKERFSAEFPKEGPSILRIQQVVRGDSAAYFCASSLAGGTYEQYFGPGTRLTVT.

This chain connects TRBV7-2 to TRBJ1-2; a possible D gene is TRBD1 (5 bases). Germline V gives CDR1 SGHTA, CDR2 FQGNSA. V gave up 4 bases and J gave up 2 bases, with 14 bases separating them. The CDR3 consists of 15 residues. In DNA form, the CDR3 reads TGTGCCAGCAGCTCAAAGGGACTGATCAACTATGGCTACACCTTC. Translation: CASSSKGLINYGYTF.

This sequence joins TRBV6-2 or TRBV6-3 and TRBJ2-3, with D maybe TRBD2 (6 bases). The CDR3 is 14 amino acids. Per germline, CDR1 MNHEY and CDR2 SVGEGT. V lost 4 bases and J lost 6, with 14 bases in between. The CDR3 sequence: CASSSGTGRDTQYF. The CDR3 DNA follows: TGTGCCAGCAGTTCAGGGACGGGGAGGGATACGCAGTATTTT.

The rearrangement uses TRBV24-1 and TRBJ1-5; D might be TRBD1 (6 bases). V was pared by 4 bases and J by 6 bases, with 9 bases between. The germline V gene encodes CDR1 KGHDR and CDR2 SFDVKD. This CDR3 comprises 13 residues. CDR3 sequence reads: CATSDGTFQPQHF. DNA for the CDR3: TGTGCCACCAGTGACGGGACATTTCAGCCCCAGCATTTT.

The CDR3 coding sequence is TGTGCCAGCAGCTTGCACCTGGGCAGCCCGGCGAACACCGGGGAGCTGTTTTTT. It is translated as CASSLHLGSPANTGELFF. V and J are TRBV5-8 and TRBJ2-2; D is undetermined. Germline assignment: CDR1 SGHTS and CDR2 YDEGEE. CDR3 length equals 18 residues. V was cut by 1 base and J by 0 bases, with 16 bases left in between.

The chain combines TRBV13 with TRBJ2-5; no firm D call. The CDR3 extends over 12 amino acids. Germline values: CDR1 PRHDT, CDR2 FYEKMQ (reference sequence). V was trimmed by 4 bases and J by 0 bases, leaving 3 bases between them. DNA for the CDR3: TGTGCCAGCAGCTCGAACCAAGAGACCCAGTACTTC. Protein sequence: CASSSNQETQYF. Full variable domain (missing parts from reference TRBV13 and TRBJ2-5): AAGVIQSPRHLIKEKRETATLKCYPIPRHDTVYWYQQGPGQDPQFLISFYEKMQSDKGSIPDRFSAQQFSDYHSELNMSSLELGDSALYFCASSSNQETQYFGPGTRLLVL.

The V call is TRBV30, the J call TRBJ1-1; TRBD1 matches 7 bases. With V trimmed by 3 bases and J by 5 bases, 12 bases remained unmatched. The CDR3 is 15 residues long. CDR1 and CDR2 (germline): GTSNPN, SVGIG (reference sequence). The CDR3 loop is CAWREDPVRGTEAFF. The CDR3 DNA sequence: TGTGCCTGGAGGGAGGACCCCGTCAGGGGGACTGAAGCTTTCTTT.

This chain links TRBV5-1 with TRBJ2-3, with D tentatively TRBD2 (6 bases). CDR3 length equals 13 residues. Germline V gives CDR1 SGHRS, CDR2 YFSETQ. V dropped 4 bases and J dropped 4 bases, with 10 bases sitting between them. The CDR3 spells CASSNSGADTQYF. Written as DNA, the CDR3 is TGCGCCAGCAGCAATAGCGGCGCAGATACGCAGTATTTT.

Here the CDR3 DNA reads TGTGCCAGCAGTTCTAGCATTAACTATGGCTACACCTTC. Protein: CASSSSINYGYTF. The J gene is TRBJ1-2, the V gene TRBV6-5, with unresolved D. Germline V lookup: CDR1 MNHEY, CDR2 SVGAGI. This CDR3 comprises 13 residues. Trimming removed 4 bases at V and 1 base at J, with 7 bases between.

The V call is TRBV9, the J call TRBJ1-2; perhaps TRBD1 as D (6 bases). The V end lost 4 bases, the J end lost 1 base, and 8 bases lay between the germline ends. Germline assignment: CDR1 SGDLS and CDR2 YYNGEE. The length of the CDR3 is 13 residues. The CDR3 region is CASSQDSNYGYTF. CDR3 DNA: TGTGCCAGCAGCCAGGACAGTAACTATGGCTACACCTTC.

The V call is TRBV28, the J call TRBJ1-2, with no clear D. The CDR3 covers 14 residues. The V end lost 2 bases, the J end lost 5 bases, and 12 bases lay between the germline ends. Germline loops: CDR1 MDHEN, CDR2 SYDVKM. The CDR3 DNA reads TGTGCCAGCAGTTTAAGGGAGGACTGGTATGGCTACACCTTC. This translates into CASSLREDWYGYTF.

This clone was observed once. The chain joins TRBV5-4 to TRBJ1-4; D possibly corresponds to TRBD1 (6 bases). Trimming left V 3 bases short and J 5 bases short, with 11 bases between. Germline V gene lookup returns CDR1 SGHNT and CDR2 YYREEE (reference sequence). The CDR3 covers 14 residues. The CDR3 bases are TGTGCCAGCAGCTCAACAGGGCGCAATGAAAAACTGTTTTTT. It codes for CASSSTGRNEKLFF.

The chain recombines TRBV28 with TRBJ2-5, with unresolved D. CDR1 and CDR2 (germline): MDHEN, SYDVKM. The V and J ends lost 2 bases and 1 base respectively, with 11 bases between them. This CDR3 has 15 amino acids. DNA for the CDR3: TGTGCCAGCAGTTTACCCCCCGCAGGCCAAGAGACCCAGTACTTC. The encoded protein is CASSLPPAGQETQYF.

The gene calls are TRBV7-6 and TRBJ1-6; 7 bases line up with TRBD1. The CDR3 contains 15 residues. Germline CDR1 and CDR2: SGHVS and FNYEAQ. Trimming at V came to 4 bases and at J to 5 bases, leaving 5 bases not matched to a gene. The CDR3 protein is CASSWGTADNSPLHF. The DNA for the CDR3 is TGTGCCAGCAGCTGGGGGACAGCGGATAATTCACCCCTCCACTTT.